This entry lists 25 T cell receptor beta chains sequenced from one sample in a study of control samples from healthy donors and cancer patients. Profiling relied on immunoSEQ multiplex PCR, and the TCRdb table lists in-frame clones only, not all of them. Of some 130,000 clones in the sample, 85% to 90% were seen once. The specimen sequenced was PBMCs. The receptors originated from a man aged 45-65 years with head and neck cancer.

The V call is TRBV6-1, the J call TRBJ2-7; maybe TRBD2 (6 bases). V shed 2 bases and J shed 3 bases, with 32 bases lying between them. The length of the CDR3 is 21 residues. The germline CDR1 and CDR2 sequences are MNHNS and SASEGT. This CDR3 is CASSEPVGGISLGYLNYEQYF. Written as DNA, the CDR3 is TGTGCCAGCAGTGAACCCGTGGGGGGTATTAGTCTTGGTTATTTAAACTACGAGCAGTACTTC.

This chain uses TRBV5-1 with TRBJ2-2; D is unclear. The length of the CDR3 is 13 residues. CDR1 is SGHRS and CDR2 is YFSETQ in the germline V gene. The V gene lost 2 bases and the J gene lost 6 bases, with 8 bases spanning the gap. The CDR3 is CASSFKGPGELFF. In DNA, the CDR3 is TGCGCCAGCAGCTTCAAGGGCCCCGGGGAGCTGTTTTTT.

This rearrangement joins TRBV28 to TRBJ2-7; TRBD1 might be the D (6 bases). The CDR3 consists of 14 residues. CDR1 and CDR2 (germline): MDHEN, SYDVKM. Trimming pared 5 bases from V and 3 bases from J, leaving 14 bases between. CDR3 coding DNA: TGTGCCAGCAGTGACCGGACAGTTTTCTACGAGCAGTACTTC. Amino acids: CASSDRTVFYEQYF.

This chain joins TRBV7-2 and TRBJ1-3, with D possibly TRBD1 on 5 matching bases. Per germline, CDR1 SGHTA and CDR2 FQGNSA. Trimming stripped 1 base from V and 4 bases from J, with 11 bases between. The CDR3 sequence is 15 residues long. The CDR3 DNA reads as TGTGCCAGCAGCTTAGATACGGGGACGGGAAACACCATATATTTT. Encoded protein: CASSLDTGTGNTIYF.

CDR3 nucleotide sequence: TGTGCCAGCACCACAGTTCGGGACTCGAACACTGAAGCTTTCTTT. It translates to CASTTVRDSNTEAFF. This rearrangement joins TRBV5-8 to TRBJ1-1; tentatively, D is TRBD1 (5 bases). Per germline, CDR1 SGHTS and CDR2 YDEGEE. The CDR3 loop spans 15 amino acids. Trimming took off 6 bases at V and 1 base at J, with 16 bases between the two ends.

This sequence joins TRBV11-2 and TRBJ2-1; D might be TRBD2 (6 bases). Trimming cost V 5 bases and J 13 bases, with 15 bases left between them. The CDR3 contains 12 residues. Per the germline V gene, CDR1 is SGHAT and CDR2 is FQNNGV. The CDR3 reads CASSPETLAQFF. The CDR3 DNA reads as TGTGCCAGCAGCCCTGAAACACTAGCCCAGTTCTTC.

DNA for the CDR3: TGTGCCAGCAGCCCAACCGGTTCCACAGATACGCAGTATTTT. Translating it yields CASSPTGSTDTQYF. The chain employs TRBV11-2 and TRBJ2-3; D is ambiguous. This CDR3 contains 14 residues. Germline assignment: CDR1 SGHAT and CDR2 FQNNGV. Deletions cut 5 bases from V and 2 bases from J, with 11 bases between.

The CDR3 sequence: CASSFIGTSQPQHF. In nucleotides, the CDR3 is TGTGCCAGCAGTTTTATAGGGACGTCTCAGCCCCAGCATTTT. The V gene is TRBV27, the J gene TRBJ1-5; perhaps TRBD1 as D (5 bases). The germline V and J ends were trimmed by 3 bases and 6 bases, with 12 bases remaining between them. The germline CDR1 and CDR2 sequences are MNHEY and SMNVEV (reference sequence). The CDR3 covers 14 residues.

V gene TRBV19 combines with J gene TRBJ2-1, with D tentatively TRBD1 or TRBD2 (6 bases each). Trimming stripped 4 bases from V and 16 bases from J, with 17 bases between. CDR3 length: 12 residues. Germline loops: CDR1 LNHDA, CDR2 SQIVND (reference sequence). The CDR3 spells CASSTPGGPSFF. The CDR3 coding sequence is TGTGCCAGTAGTACCCCCGGGGGCCCAAGCTTCTTC.

The V call is TRBV9, the J call TRBJ2-5; D uncertain. Trimming stripped 0 bases from V and 6 bases from J, with 12 bases between. The CDR3 extends over 14 amino acids. Germline assignment: CDR1 SGDLS and CDR2 YYNGEE. The CDR3 DNA follows: TGTGCCAGCAGCGTAGAGAGCTCGGTCCAGACCCAGTACTTC. The encoded protein is CASSVESSVQTQYF.

The gene calls are TRBV5-5 and TRBJ2-7; a possible D gene is TRBD2 (6 bases). CDR3 length equals 17 residues. The germline CDR1 and CDR2 sequences are SGHKS and YYEKEE (reference sequence). The V and J ends lost 4 bases and 0 bases respectively, with 20 bases between them. In DNA, the CDR3 is TGTGCCAGCAGCGGCAGACAACGACTAGGGAACTCCTACGAGCAGTACTTC. This translates into CASSGRQRLGNSYEQYF.

This chain connects TRBV11-2 to TRBJ1-1; D unclear. The V gene's germline CDR1 is SGHAT and CDR2 FQNNGV. Deletions cut 0 bases from V and 10 bases from J, with 15 bases between. This CDR3 is 14 amino acids long. The CDR3 sequence is CASSLDFMSHPAFF. The CDR3 DNA follows: TGTGCCAGCAGCTTAGATTTCATGAGCCACCCAGCTTTCTTT.

The chain couples TRBV10-3 to TRBJ1-2; the D gene is possibly TRBD1 (5 bases). Trimming left V 7 bases short and J 6 bases short, with 18 bases between. Germline lookup yields CDR1 ENHRY and CDR2 SYGVKD. The CDR3 consists of 14 residues. The CDR3 DNA is TGTGCCATCACCGGCGGGGGTTCACCCGATGGCTACACCTTC. Translating it yields CAITGGGSPDGYTF.

The J gene is TRBJ1-6, the V gene TRBV5-6; no definite D call. Trimming stripped 5 bases from V and 6 bases from J, with 18 bases between. The CDR3 loop spans 16 amino acids. From germline, CDR1 is SGHDT and CDR2 YYEEEE. The CDR3 protein is CASSQSGRAGNSPLHF. Here the CDR3 DNA reads TGTGCCAGCAGTCAAAGCGGTAGGGCGGGTAATTCACCCCTCCACTTT.

The chain has TRBV24-1 and TRBJ1-1, with D tentatively TRBD1 (5 bases). The CDR3 runs to 13 residues. CDR1 KGHDR and CDR2 SFDVKD come from the germline V gene. V lost 5 bases to trimming and J lost 5 bases, with 11 bases between them. In DNA, the CDR3 is TGTGCCACCAGTGCGAGTGGGGGAACTGAAGCTTTCTTT. It translates to CATSASGGTEAFF.

The chain joins TRBV5-1 to TRBJ2-2, with 9 bases identical to TRBD1. J lost 5 bases, V lost 4 bases, and 6 bases had no gene match. Germline CDR1 SGHRS, CDR2 YFSETQ. The CDR3 loop spans 15 amino acids. The CDR3: CASSPGTGQTGELFF. The CDR3 DNA reads as TGCGCCAGCAGCCCCGGGACAGGGCAAACCGGGGAGCTGTTTTTT.

The V call is TRBV28, the J call TRBJ2-1, with D perhaps TRBD2 (6 bases). CDR3 length equals 16 residues. V was clipped by 6 bases and J by 0 bases, with 15 bases between them. The germline V gene encodes CDR1 MDHEN and CDR2 SYDVKM. This chain's CDR3 is CASSGKWRVSYNEQFF. The CDR3 coding sequence is TGTGCCAGCAGCGGAAAGTGGAGGGTCTCCTACAATGAGCAGTTCTTC.

The rearrangement uses TRBV5-1 and TRBJ2-5, with 11 bases aligning to TRBD1. The junction had 4 bases not matched to a gene; V was cut back by 3 bases and J by 6 bases. The CDR3 loop spans 14 amino acids. Germline V gene data show CDR1 as SGHRS and CDR2 as YFSETQ. CDR3 DNA: TGCGCCAGCAGCTGGGGACAGGGGGGAAAGACCCAGTACTTC. As protein: CASSWGQGGKTQYF.

V and J are TRBV7-9 and TRBJ2-7; 9 bases map to TRBD2. CDR1 SEHNR and CDR2 FQNEAQ come from the germline V gene (reference sequence). J gave up 2 bases and V 5 bases, and 4 bases lay outside the gene matches. CDR3 size: 14 residues. The CDR3 nucleotides read TGTGCCAGCAGCCTGGGACTAGCACCCTACGAGCAGTACTTC. Encoded protein: CASSLGLAPYEQYF.

The V and J genes are TRBV19 and TRBJ2-1; TRBD1 matches at 7 bases. CDR1 is LNHDA, CDR2 SQIVND, per germline (reference sequence). This CDR3 is 14 amino acids long. V gave up 2 bases and J gave up 6 bases; unmatched junction bases: 4. CDR3: CASSIIQGINEQFF. CDR3 DNA: TGTGCCAGTAGTATAATACAGGGGATCAATGAGCAGTTCTTC. Using reference TRBV19 and TRBJ2-1 for the parts outside the CDR3, the full variable domain is DGGITQSPKYLFRKEGQNVTLSCEQNLNHDAMYWYRQDPGQGLRLIYYSQIVNDFQKGDIAEGYSVSREKKESFPLTVTSAQKNPTAFYLCASSIIQGINEQFFGPGTRLTVL.

The V gene is TRBV29-1, the J gene TRBJ2-1, with a weak D call TRBD2 (5 bases). V was pared by 4 bases and J by 3 bases, with 10 bases between. Germline V gene sequence: CDR1 SQVTM, CDR2 ANQGSEA. CDR3 length: 13 residues. The CDR3 loop reads CSVGSGGYNEQFF. The CDR3 DNA sequence: TGCAGCGTTGGGTCCGGAGGCTACAATGAGCAGTTCTTC.

J is TRBJ2-7 and V is TRBV2; 7 bases map to TRBD1. CDR3 length: 13 residues. The germline V gene has CDR1 SNHLY and CDR2 FYNNEI. Trimming cost V 8 bases and J 2 bases; bases outside gene matches: 6. The CDR3, as DNA: TGTGCCAGCGGGACAGTCCCTGCCTACGAGCAGTACTTC. Amino acids: CASGTVPAYEQYF.

The rearrangement joins TRBV7-9 to TRBJ2-1; D possibly corresponds to TRBD1 (6 bases). Germline V gives CDR1 SEHNR, CDR2 FQNEAQ (reference sequence). CDR3 length equals 15 residues. V shed 1 base and J shed 4 bases, with 11 bases lying between them. The CDR3 reads CASSLEQGYYNEQFF. CDR3 DNA sequence: TGTGCCAGCAGCTTAGAACAGGGTTATTACAATGAGCAGTTCTTC.

The V call is TRBV5-1, the J call TRBJ1-1; D not certain. From germline, CDR1 is SGHRS and CDR2 YFSETQ. The CDR3 is made up of 11 amino acids. V lost 5 bases and J 11 bases, leaving 13 bases between the germline ends. The CDR3 loop reads CASRDVNLAFF. The DNA of the CDR3 is TGCGCCAGCAGGGATGTTAATTTGGCTTTCTTT.

The V and J genes are TRBV7-3 and TRBJ1-1, with D tentatively TRBD1 (6 bases). Per germline, CDR1 SGHTA and CDR2 FQGTGA. The CDR3 runs to 14 residues. Deletions cut 4 bases from V and 6 bases from J, with 15 bases between. As DNA, the CDR3 is TGTGCCAGCAGCTCCTCAGGGGCGGTGGCTGAAGCTTTCTTT. Translation gives CASSSSGAVAEAFF.